The 14 T cell receptor beta chains below all came from one sample that was sequenced in a study of blood T cell repertoires in COVID-19. The method was immunoSEQ multiplex PCR; TCRdb's version includes in-frame clones alone and lacks a portion of them. The table shows roughly 140,000 clones, with 81% occurring only once. Sequenced input: peripheral blood. The source of these receptors is a human donor in a cohort sampled during active COVID-19.

The gene calls are TRBV19 and TRBJ1-3, with D hard to call. Germline V lookup: CDR1 LNHDA, CDR2 SQIVND (reference sequence). V was clipped by 2 bases and J by 0 bases, with 5 bases between them. The CDR3 loop spans 14 amino acids. The CDR3 nucleotides are TGTGCCAGTAGTATACAGGACTCTGGAAACACCATATATTTT. Its translation is CASSIQDSGNTIYF.

This clone was seen only a few times. The rearrangement links TRBV5-1 to TRBJ1-1; TRBD1 might be the D (5 bases). From germline, CDR1 is SGHRS and CDR2 YFSETQ. Trimming cost V 5 bases and J 0 bases, with 8 bases left between them. This CDR3 spans 13 amino acids. In DNA form, the CDR3 reads TGCGCCAGCAGACCGACAGTGAACACTGAAGCTTTCTTT. Protein sequence: CASRPTVNTEAFF.

The rearrangement joins TRBV11-2 to TRBJ2-7; D may be TRBD2 (6 bases). Trimming removed 4 bases from V and 5 bases from J, with 15 bases in between. Looked up from germline, CDR1 is SGHAT and CDR2 is FQNNGV. The CDR3 contains 14 residues. DNA for the CDR3: TGTGCCAGCAGCTCGCGGGATAACGACGACGAGCAGTACTTC. It specifies CASSSRDNDDEQYF. Filled out from reference TRBV11-2 and TRBJ2-7, the complete variable domain reads EAGVAQSPRYKIIEKRQSVAFWCNPISGHATLYWYQQILGQGPKLLIQFQNNGVVDDSQLPKDRFSAERLKGVDSTLKIQPAKLEDSAVYLCASSSRDNDDEQYFGPGTRLTVT.

The CDR3 here is CASHSGNSPLHF. The CDR3 nucleotides read TGTGCCAGCCACAGCGGGAATTCACCCCTCCACTTT. The rearrangement joins TRBV28 to TRBJ1-6; D unclear. The germline CDR1 and CDR2 sequences are MDHEN and SYDVKM. This CDR3 spans 12 amino acids. Trimming cost V 8 bases and J 7 bases, with 9 bases left between them.

The chain combines TRBV13 with TRBJ1-4; maybe TRBD1 (5 bases). V was clipped by 1 base and J by 7 bases, with 7 bases between them. Per germline, CDR1 PRHDT and CDR2 FYEKMQ (reference sequence). The CDR3 sequence is 13 residues long. The CDR3 DNA sequence: TGTGCCAGCAGCTTAGACAGGAGTGAAAAACTGTTTTTT. It translates to CASSLDRSEKLFF.

This chain links TRBV6-5 with TRBJ1-2, with TRBD1 identical over 7 bases. CDR1 and CDR2 from the germline V gene are MNHEY and SVGAGI. CDR3 length equals 13 residues. V shed 6 bases and J 4 bases; nucleotides not matched to a gene: 5. CDR3 DNA sequence: TGTGCCAGCAGCCAGACAGGGTTCTATGGCTACACCTTC. Its translation: CASSQTGFYGYTF.

The chain couples TRBV3-1 (or the pseudogene TRBV3-2) to TRBJ1-4; 10 bases are shared with TRBD1. This CDR3 has 15 amino acids. With V trimmed by 4 bases and J by 7 bases, 6 bases remained unmatched. CDR1 is LGHDT and CDR2 is YNNKEL in the germline V gene (reference sequence). Written as DNA, the CDR3 is TGTGCCAGCAGCCCACGGACAGGGGGAGTTGAAAAACTGTTTTTT. It is translated as CASSPRTGGVEKLFF.

The rearrangement joins TRBV15 to TRBJ1-2, with TRBD1 matching 8 bases. Germline lookup yields CDR1 LNHNV and CDR2 YYDKDF (reference sequence). V was pared by 1 base and J by 1 base, with 8 bases of the junction left unmatched. The CDR3 is 17 residues long. CDR3 sequence (DNA): TGTGCCACCAGCAGAGCCGGGACAGGCGCTCTTAACTATGGCTACACCTTC. Its protein is CATSRAGTGALNYGYTF.

This chain uses TRBV4-2 with TRBJ2-1; perhaps TRBD2 as D (6 bases). V was clipped by 4 bases and J by 5 bases, with 9 bases between them. The CDR3 sequence is 13 residues long. Per germline, CDR1 LGHNA and CDR2 YNFKEQ. The CDR3 sequence is CASSPRTNNEQFF. The CDR3 DNA reads as TGTGCCAGCAGCCCCAGGACTAACAATGAGCAGTTCTTC.

The CDR3 nucleotides read TGCGCCAGCAGCGTACCGGGACTAGCCACCACCCAGTACTTC. The encoded protein is CASSVPGLATTQYF. The V and J genes are TRBV5-1 and TRBJ2-5; 9 bases align to TRBD2. Per the germline V gene, CDR1 is SGHRS and CDR2 is YFSETQ. Unmatched junction bases numbered 9, after V lost 4 bases and J lost 8 bases. The CDR3 contains 14 residues.

The chain uses TRBV29-1 and TRBJ1-1; D gene ambiguous. V was trimmed by 6 bases and J by 1 base, leaving 12 bases between them. The CDR3 runs to 13 residues. Germline-derived CDR1 and CDR2 are SQVTM and ANQGSEA. CDR3 nucleotides: TGCAGCGTAGCGCCGCAAAGGAACACTGAAGCTTTCTTT. Translation: CSVAPQRNTEAFF.

This chain joins TRBV13 and TRBJ2-3, with TRBD2 identical over 8 bases. The CDR3 extends over 16 amino acids. J gave up 2 bases and V 5 bases, and 9 bases lay outside the gene matches. Germline loops: CDR1 PRHDT, CDR2 FYEKMQ (reference sequence). This chain's CDR3 is CASSPRTSPNTDTQYF. The CDR3 bases are TGTGCCAGCAGCCCTCGGACTAGCCCTAACACAGATACGCAGTATTTT. Drawing the rest from reference TRBV13 and TRBJ2-3, the complete variable domain is AAGVIQSPRHLIKEKRETATLKCYPIPRHDTVYWYQQGPGQDPQFLISFYEKMQSDKGSIPDRFSAQQFSDYHSELNMSSLELGDSALYFCASSPRTSPNTDTQYFGPGTRLTVL.

For this clone: Other DNA sequences in this sample translate to the same CDR3. The chain recombines TRBV11-2 with TRBJ2-7; no clear D gene. The CDR3 has 12 amino acids. Deletions cut 5 bases from V and 5 bases from J, with 10 bases between. Germline V gives CDR1 SGHAT, CDR2 FQNNGV. CDR3 nucleotide sequence: TGTGCCAGCAGCCTCGGCGGTCACGAGCAGTACTTC. Protein sequence: CASSLGGHEQYF.

There are a few counts of this clone. V usage is TRBV27 and J usage is TRBJ2-6; 7 nucleotides match TRBD1. This CDR3 spans 15 amino acids. The J segment lost 2 bases and the V segment lost 2 bases, leaving 0 bases of the junction unmatched. The V gene's germline CDR1 is MNHEY and CDR2 SMNVEV (reference sequence). The CDR3 DNA follows: TGTGCCAGCAGTTTACAGGGGGCTGGGGCCAACGTCCTGACTTTC. Encoded protein: CASSLQGAGANVLTF.